The subject of this entry is one T cell receptor beta chain. The DNA is left out, because the CDR3 cannot be placed on it with certainty; the CDR3 is given as TCRdb lists it. The data were obtained in a study of blood T cell repertoires in COVID-19. Individuals drawn from some 25 US areas were about 18 to 89 years old. The study assigned cohorts using participant-reported clinical history. Symptom resolution, clearance, or two negative PCRs marked the recovered donors of Cohort 3. TCRdb's copy holds only in-frame clones and misses some; the assay was immunoSEQ multiplex PCR. Of fewer than 200,000 clones listed, about 84% are singletons. The CDR3 spans 15 amino acids, including both terminal residues. Germline V gene lookup returns CDR1 LGHNA and CDR2 YNFKEQ.

The sample taken for sequencing was PBMCs or T cells enriched from blood (not recorded which). The chain carries TRBV4-2 and TRBJ2-3; the tabulated D call, TRBD2, remains unverified against the DNA. This clonotype originated in a man aged 50-60 years who had recovered from COVID-19. CDR3 protein: CASSQDFRGTDTQYF.